This T cell receptor beta chain was obtained from a study of blood T cell repertoires in COVID-19. Measured with immunoSEQ multiplex PCR; TCRdb has only the in-frame clones, and not every one. The table includes under 300,000 clones, 80% to 90% detected once. Comments on this clone: Other nucleotide sequences from this sample produce the same CDR3.

Source material: peripheral blood. This receptor was obtained from a woman in her 40s with acute or convalescent COVID-19.

The CDR3 loop reads CASSLGQRNTEAFF. The DNA of the CDR3 is TGCGCCAGCAGCTTGGGACAGAGGAACACTGAAGCTTTCTTT. This chain links TRBV5-1 with TRBJ1-1, with a tentative D call TRBD1 (5 bases). This CDR3 contains 14 residues. The germline CDR1 and CDR2 sequences are SGHRS and YFSETQ. Deletions cut 0 bases from V and 1 base from J, with 7 bases between. The full variable domain, with the rest looked up from reference TRBV5-1 and TRBJ1-1, is KAGVTQTPRYLIKTRGQQVTLSCSPISGHRSVSWYQQTPGQGLQFLFEYFSETQRNKGNFPGRFSGRQFSNSRSEMNVSTLELGDSALYLCASSLGQRNTEAFFGQGTRLTVV.